Listed below are T cell receptor beta chains from one sample, sequenced in a study of blood T cell repertoires in COVID-19. Here immunoSEQ multiplex PCR was the method, and the copy in TCRdb shows in-frame clones only, minus some. This sample has roughly 180,000 clones, with over 75% found just once. The sample taken for sequencing was PBMCs or T cells enriched from blood (not recorded which). The receptors stem from a woman aged 35 to 49 with acute COVID-19. Both conserved end residues are part of each CDR3. Each record gives: D gene, J gene, V gene, clone size, CDR3 DNA, CDR3 protein. The D gene is left open where the match is weak. Where a row states a size, it is once, few, many or the class of an expanded clone; other rows omit it.

D: NA; J: TRBJ2-1; V: TRBV25-1; size: NA; DNA: TGTGCCAGCAGTTCGTCAGGGGTTCGCAATGAGCAGTTCTTC; CDR3: CASSSSGVRNEQFF
D: NA; J: TRBJ1-1; V: TRBV3-1/TRBV3-2; size: NA; DNA: TGTGCCAGCACCGGACTCACTGAAGCTTTCTTT; CDR3: CASTGLTEAFF
D: NA; J: TRBJ2-3; V: TRBV14; size: NA; DNA: TGTGCCAGCAGCCAAGGAACTTACGCGACAGATACGCAGTATTTT; CDR3: CASSQGTYATDTQYF
D: NA; J: TRBJ2-1; V: TRBV5-5; size: NA; DNA: TGTGCCAGCGACTCCGGCGCGGGCGGGTACAATGAGCAGTTCTTC; CDR3: CASDSGAGGYNEQFF
D: NA; J: TRBJ2-3; V: TRBV5-1; size: NA; DNA: TGCGCCAGCAGCTTGGGGGGGCCGGCGGATACGCAGTATTTT; CDR3: CASSLGGPADTQYF
D: NA; J: TRBJ1-1; V: TRBV20-1; size: once; DNA: TGCAGTGCTAGTCTTCAGGGGAACACTGAAGCTTTCTTT; CDR3: CSASLQGNTEAFF
D: NA; J: TRBJ1-1; V: TRBV5-1; size: NA; DNA: TGCGCCAGCCTGGCCGACCTAGGGAACACTGAAGCTTTCTTT; CDR3: CASLADLGNTEAFF
D: TRBD2; J: TRBJ2-2; V: TRBV5-1; size: NA; DNA: TGCGCCAGCAAACAGCTCGGACTAGCGGGAGGACCCGGGGAGCTGTTTTTT; CDR3: CASKQLGLAGGPGELFF
D: NA; J: TRBJ1-4; V: TRBV7-9; size: few; DNA: TGTGCCAGCAGCTTAAGCCACGGTTATGAAAAACTGTTTTTT; CDR3: CASSLSHGYEKLFF
D: TRBD2; J: TRBJ2-3; V: TRBV3-1/TRBV3-2; size: NA; DNA: TGTGCCAGCAGCCTAGCGGGAGTGGTGTCAGATACGCAGTATTTT; CDR3: CASSLAGVVSDTQYF
D: NA; J: TRBJ1-4; V: TRBV2; size: NA; DNA: TGTGCCAGCAGTGTGCGGGGGGGACCAGAAAAACTGTTTTTT; CDR3: CASSVRGGPEKLFF
D: NA; J: TRBJ1-1; V: TRBV12-3/TRBV12-4; size: NA; DNA: TGTGCCAGCAGACAGGACGGAAACACTGAAGCTTTCTTT; CDR3: CASRQDGNTEAFF
D: NA; J: TRBJ1-2; V: TRBV2; size: NA; DNA: TGTGCCAGCACCCGATTGCAGGGAAACTATGGCTACACCTTC; CDR3: CASTRLQGNYGYTF
D: TRBD1; J: TRBJ2-1; V: TRBV7-8; size: few; DNA: TGTGCCAGCAGGCGGTCTGGGACAGGGGGATCTGGTGAGCAGTTCTTC; CDR3: CASRRSGTGGSGEQFF
D: NA; J: TRBJ1-3; V: TRBV6-5; size: NA; DNA: TGTGCCAGCAGTTACTCAGGACTCTCTGGAAACACCATATATTTT; CDR3: CASSYSGLSGNTIYF
D: TRBD2; J: TRBJ2-7; V: TRBV30; size: NA; DNA: TGTGCCTGGAGTAGGGGACTAGAGTACGAGCAGTACTTC; CDR3: CAWSRGLEYEQYF
D: TRBD1; J: TRBJ1-2; V: TRBV19; size: NA; DNA: TGTGCCAGTAGGAAAGGGACAGGGAATAACTATGGCTACACCTTC; CDR3: CASRKGTGNNYGYTF
D: TRBD1; J: TRBJ1-1; V: TRBV12-3/TRBV12-4; size: NA; DNA: TGTGCCAGCACCTTGACAGGGGAGGCTTTCTTT; CDR3: CASTLTGEAFF
D: NA; J: TRBJ1-2; V: TRBV6-4; size: few; DNA: TGTGCCAGCAGTGACGGGCGGAGGAACTATGGCTACACCTTC; CDR3: CASSDGRRNYGYTF
D: NA; J: TRBJ2-5; V: TRBV7-2; size: NA; DNA: TGTGCCAGCAGCTACTATCAAGAGACCCAGTACTTC; CDR3: CASSYYQETQYF
D: TRBD2; J: TRBJ2-1; V: TRBV27; size: NA; DNA: TGTGCCAGCAGGAACGGGACTAGCGTCTACAATGAGCAGTTCTTC; CDR3: CASRNGTSVYNEQFF
D: TRBD1; J: TRBJ1-1; V: TRBV10-3; size: NA; DNA: TGTGCCATCAGGGGACAGCAGAACACTGAAGCTTTCTTT; CDR3: CAIRGQQNTEAFF
D: TRBD2; J: TRBJ2-1; V: TRBV5-4; size: NA; DNA: TGTGCCAGCAGCTTGGCTCTAGCGGGGTACAATGAGCAGTTCTTC; CDR3: CASSLALAGYNEQFF
D: NA; J: TRBJ1-2; V: TRBV10-1; size: few; DNA: TGCGCCAGCAGTTTATTATCAGGGGATTCCTATGGCTACACCTTC; CDR3: CASSLLSGDSYGYTF
D: NA; J: TRBJ2-1; V: TRBV7-9; size: NA; DNA: TGTGCCAGCAGCTTCATGGGGAGCTCCTACAATGAGCAGTTCTTC; CDR3: CASSFMGSSYNEQFF
D: TRBD1; J: TRBJ1-2; V: TRBV18; size: NA; DNA: TGTGCCAGCTCACCCTCCGGGACAGGAGGATATGGCTACACCTTC; CDR3: CASSPSGTGGYGYTF